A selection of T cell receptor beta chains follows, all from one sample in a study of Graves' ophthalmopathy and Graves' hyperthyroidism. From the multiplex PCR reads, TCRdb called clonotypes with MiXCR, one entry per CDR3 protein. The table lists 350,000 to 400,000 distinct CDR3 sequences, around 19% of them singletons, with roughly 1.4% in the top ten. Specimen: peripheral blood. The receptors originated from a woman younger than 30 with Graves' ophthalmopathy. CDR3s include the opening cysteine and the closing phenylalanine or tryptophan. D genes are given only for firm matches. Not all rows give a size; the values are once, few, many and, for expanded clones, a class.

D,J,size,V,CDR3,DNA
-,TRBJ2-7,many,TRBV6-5,CASKLNLVGEQYF,TGTGCCAGCAAGTTAAACTTGGTGGGTGAGCAGTACTTC
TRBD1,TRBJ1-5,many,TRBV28,CASSFQQGAPGGQPQHF,TGTGCCAGCAGTTTCCAACAGGGGGCGCCGGGTGGGCAGCCCCAGCATTTT
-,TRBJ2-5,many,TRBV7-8,CASSSRRSGGRMETQYF,TGTGCCAGCAGCTCCCGACGGTCAGGCGGCAGGATGGAGACCCAGTACTTC
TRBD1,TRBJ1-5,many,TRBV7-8,CASSTQDRRHSNQPQHF,TGTGCCAGCAGCACCCAGGACAGGAGGCATAGCAATCAGCCCCAGCATTTT
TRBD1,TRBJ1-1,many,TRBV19,CASKREPGQSNTEAFF,TGTGCCAGTAAGAGGGAACCGGGACAGTCGAACACTGAAGCTTTCTTT
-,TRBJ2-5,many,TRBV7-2,CASSLAGSQETQYF,TGTGCCAGCAGCTTAGCTGGCAGCCAAGAGACCCAGTACTTC
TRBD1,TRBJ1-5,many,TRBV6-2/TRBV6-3,CASSYSDRGGNQPQHF,TGTGCCAGCAGTTACAGCGACAGGGGGGGCAATCAGCCCCAGCATTTT
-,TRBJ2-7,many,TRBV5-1,CASSPYPGQGEQYF,TGCGCCAGCAGCCCGTATCCGGGACAAGGCGAGCAGTACTTC
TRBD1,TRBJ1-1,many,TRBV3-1,CATQLTEGAPEAFF,TGTGCCACCCAATTAACAGAGGGGGCCCCTGAAGCTTTCTTT
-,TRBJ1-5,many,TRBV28,CATTGMGQPQHF,TGTGCCACCACCGGCATGGGTCAGCCCCAGCATTTT
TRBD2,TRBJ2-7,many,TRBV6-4,CASSATSGGLPSSYEQYF,TGTGCCAGCAGCGCTACTAGCGGGGGGTTACCTAGCTCCTACGAGCAGTACTTC
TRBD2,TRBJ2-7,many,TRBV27,CASRSSGGVHEQYF,TGTGCCAGCAGGTCTAGCGGGGGGGTCCACGAGCAGTACTTC
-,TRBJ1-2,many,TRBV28,CASTEGGGSYGYTF,TGTGCCAGTACGGAAGGTGGGGGGTCTTATGGCTACACCTTC
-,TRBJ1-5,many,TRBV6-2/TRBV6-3,CASSYFSNQPQHF,TGTGCCAGCAGTTACTTCAGCAATCAGCCCCAGCATTTT
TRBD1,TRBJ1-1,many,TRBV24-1,CATSERDSPNTEAFF,TGTGCCACCAGTGAAAGGGACAGCCCGAACACTGAAGCTTTCTTT
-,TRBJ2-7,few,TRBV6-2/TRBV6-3,CASSHLSRDIYEQYF,TGTGCCAGCAGTCACCTGTCCCGGGACATCTACGAGCAGTACTTC
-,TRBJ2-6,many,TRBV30,CAWSLRGSGANVLTF,TGTGCCTGGAGTCTCAGGGGATCCGGGGCCAACGTCCTGACTTTC
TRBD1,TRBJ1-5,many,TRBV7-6,CASSLVPGQGSYQPQHF,TGTGCCAGCAGCCTCGTACCGGGACAGGGTTCTTATCAGCCCCAGCATTTT
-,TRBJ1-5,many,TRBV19,CASSIRSSNQPQHF,TGTGCCAGTAGTATCCGGAGTTCTAATCAGCCCCAGCATTTT
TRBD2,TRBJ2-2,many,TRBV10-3,CAISAAAAGGTPSGELFF,TGTGCCATCAGTGCAGCGGCAGCGGGGGGGACACCTAGCGGGGAGCTGTTTTTT
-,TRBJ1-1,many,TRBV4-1,CASSQGHSAPNTEAFF,TGCGCCAGCAGCCAAGGACATTCCGCCCCGAACACTGAAGCTTTCTTT
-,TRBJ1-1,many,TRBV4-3,CASSQGGVGSNTEAFF,TGCGCCAGCAGCCAAGGAGGGGTCGGCTCGAACACTGAAGCTTTCTTT
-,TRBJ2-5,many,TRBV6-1,CASGAGGEETQYF,TGTGCCAGTGGGGCAGGAGGAGAGGAGACCCAGTACTTC
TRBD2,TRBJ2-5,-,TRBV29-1,CSVEDGSGAQYF,TGCAGCGTTGAAGATGGTAGCGGGGCCCAGTACTTC
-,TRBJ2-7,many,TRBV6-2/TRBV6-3,CASSYSRSRRAYEQYF,TGTGCCAGCAGTTACTCTAGGTCACGAAGGGCCTACGAGCAGTACTTC
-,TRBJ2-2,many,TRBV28,CASSLPGVHPVFKELFF,TGTGCCAGCAGTTTACCTGGGGTTCACCCCGTTTTTAAGGAGCTGTTTTTT
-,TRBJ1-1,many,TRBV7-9,CASILFTNTEAFF,TGTGCCAGCATCCTCTTCACGAACACTGAAGCTTTCTTT
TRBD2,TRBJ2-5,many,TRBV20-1,CSATIPIGLAGQETQYF,TGCAGTGCTACCATACCTATCGGACTAGCGGGGCAAGAGACCCAGTACTTC
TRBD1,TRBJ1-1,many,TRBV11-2,CASSLGWAGTENTEAFF,TGTGCCAGCAGCTTAGGATGGGCGGGGACAGAGAACACTGAAGCTTTCTTT
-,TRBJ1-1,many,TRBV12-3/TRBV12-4,CASSLMTESYEAFF,TGTGCCAGCAGCTTAATGACAGAATCCTATGAAGCTTTCTTT
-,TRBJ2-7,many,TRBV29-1,CSVRVWGFEQYF,TGCAGCGTTCGGGTGTGGGGCTTCGAGCAGTACTTC
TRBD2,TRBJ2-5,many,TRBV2,CASSASRGAEETQYF,TGTGCCAGCAGTGCCTCGCGGGGGGCCGAAGAGACCCAGTACTTC
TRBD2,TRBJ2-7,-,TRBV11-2,CASSPPGLAGIGLQYF,TGTGCCAGCAGCCCCCCAGGGCTAGCGGGGATCGGTCTGCAGTACTTC
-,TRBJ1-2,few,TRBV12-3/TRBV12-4,CASSPTPGGYGYTF,TGTGCCAGCAGCCCTACGCCCGGGGGCTATGGCTACACCTTC
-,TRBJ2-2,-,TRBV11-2,CASSLVVLAGSGTGELFF,TGTGCCAGCAGCTTAGTGGTGTTGGCGGGATCGGGCACCGGGGAGCTGTTTTTT
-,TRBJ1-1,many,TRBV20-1,CIPQRGAEGTEAFF,TGCATCCCCCAGAGAGGGGCGGAGGGCACTGAAGCTTTCTTT
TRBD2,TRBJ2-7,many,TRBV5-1,CASSPTSPSTEQYF,TGCGCCAGCAGCCCGACTAGCCCATCCACCGAGCAGTACTTC
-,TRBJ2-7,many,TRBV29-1,CSVVASARKQYF,TGCAGCGTTGTAGCCAGCGCCAGAAAGCAGTACTTC
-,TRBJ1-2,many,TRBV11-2,CASSLDGALLYGYTF,TGTGCCAGCAGCTTAGATGGTGCCCTCCTCTATGGCTACACCTTC
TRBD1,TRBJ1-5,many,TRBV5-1,CASSQGTVGQPQHF,TGCGCCAGCAGCCAGGGGACAGTCGGTCAGCCCCAGCATTTT
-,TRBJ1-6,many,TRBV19,CASNGGLGSPLHF,TGTGCCAGCAACGGGGGCTTGGGTTCACCCCTCCACTTT
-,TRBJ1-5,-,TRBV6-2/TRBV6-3,CASNLQRHKTQHF,TGTGCCAGCAACTTACAACGACACAAGACTCAGCATTTT
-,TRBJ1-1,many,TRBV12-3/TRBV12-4,CASSFLSGFGFF,TGTGCCAGCAGTTTCCTCTCGGGCTTTGGTTTCTTT
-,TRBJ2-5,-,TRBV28,CASSLGQTGQETQYF,TGTGCCAGCAGTTTAGGACAGACGGGTCAAGAGACCCAGTACTTC
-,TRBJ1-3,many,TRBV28,CASTLGPTEASGNTIYF,TGTGCCAGCACTTTGGGACCGACAGAGGCTTCAGGAAACACCATATATTTT
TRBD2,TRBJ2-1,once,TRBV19,CASSIGRLAGGPREQFF,TGTGCCAGTAGTATAGGACGACTAGCGGGGGGGCCCCGTGAGCAGTTCTTC
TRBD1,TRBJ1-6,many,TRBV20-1,CSAVDIGTGVDSPLHF,TGCAGTGCAGTCGACATCGGGACAGGGGTGGATTCACCCCTCCACTTT
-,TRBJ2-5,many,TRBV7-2,CASSLEVGEETQYF,TGTGCCAGCAGCTTAGAAGTGGGCGAGGAGACCCAGTACTTC
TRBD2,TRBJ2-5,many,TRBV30,CAWSVGGRETQYF,TGTGCCTGGAGTGTAGGCGGGAGGGAGACCCAGTACTTC
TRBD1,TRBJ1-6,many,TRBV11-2,CASSLLGQGYNSPLHF,TGTGCCAGCAGCTTATTAGGACAGGGCTATAATTCACCCCTCCACTTT
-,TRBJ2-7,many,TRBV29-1,CSVGAGTAGEQYF,TGCAGCGTTGGAGCCGGGACAGCGGGAGAGCAGTACTTC
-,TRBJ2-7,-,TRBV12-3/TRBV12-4,CASSLTGSHYEQYF,TGTGCCAGCAGTTTGACGGGGTCCCACTACGAGCAGTACTTC
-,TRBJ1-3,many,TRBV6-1,CASRERFSGNTIYF,TGTGCCAGCAGGGAAAGATTCTCTGGAAACACCATATATTTT
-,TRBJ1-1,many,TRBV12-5,CASGLIRREGGNTEAFF,TGTGCTAGTGGTTTGATTCGGAGGGAAGGAGGGAACACTGAAGCTTTCTTT